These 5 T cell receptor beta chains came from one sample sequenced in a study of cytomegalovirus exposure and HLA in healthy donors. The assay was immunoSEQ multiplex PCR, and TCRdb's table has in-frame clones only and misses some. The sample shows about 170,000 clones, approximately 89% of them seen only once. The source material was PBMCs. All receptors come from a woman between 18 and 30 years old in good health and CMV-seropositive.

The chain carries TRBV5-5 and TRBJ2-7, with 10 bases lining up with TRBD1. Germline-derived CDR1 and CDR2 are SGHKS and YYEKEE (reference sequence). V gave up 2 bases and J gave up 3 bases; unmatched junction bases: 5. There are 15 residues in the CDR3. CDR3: CASSFPGTGVYEQYF. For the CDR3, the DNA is TGTGCCAGCAGCTTCCCCGGGACAGGGGTCTACGAGCAGTACTTC.

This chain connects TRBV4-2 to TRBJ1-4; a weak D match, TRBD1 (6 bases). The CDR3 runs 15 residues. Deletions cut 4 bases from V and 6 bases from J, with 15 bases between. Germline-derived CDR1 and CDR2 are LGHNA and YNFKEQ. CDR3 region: CASSPSGVFDEKLFF. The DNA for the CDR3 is TGTGCCAGCAGCCCGTCAGGGGTTTTCGATGAAAAACTGTTTTTT.

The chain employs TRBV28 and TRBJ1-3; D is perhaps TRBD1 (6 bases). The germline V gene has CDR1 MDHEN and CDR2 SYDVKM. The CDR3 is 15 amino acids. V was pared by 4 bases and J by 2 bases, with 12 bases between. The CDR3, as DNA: TGTGCCAGCAGTTACAGGACAGCGGCTGGAAACACCATATATTTT. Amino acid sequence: CASSYRTAAGNTIYF.

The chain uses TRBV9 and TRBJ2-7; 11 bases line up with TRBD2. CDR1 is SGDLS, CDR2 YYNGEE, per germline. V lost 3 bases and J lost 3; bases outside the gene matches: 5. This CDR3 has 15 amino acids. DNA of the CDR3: TGTGCCAGCAGCGCTGGACTAGCGGGTCTCTACGAGCAGTACTTC. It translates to CASSAGLAGLYEQYF.

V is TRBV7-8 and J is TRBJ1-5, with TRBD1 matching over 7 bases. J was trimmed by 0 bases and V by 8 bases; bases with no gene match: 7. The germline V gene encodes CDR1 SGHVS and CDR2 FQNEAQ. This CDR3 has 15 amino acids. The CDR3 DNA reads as TGTGCCAGCTCCACCACAGGGGATAGCAATCAGCCCCAGCATTTT. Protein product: CASSTTGDSNQPQHF. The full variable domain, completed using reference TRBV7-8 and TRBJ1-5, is GAGVSQSPRYKVAKRGQDVALRCDPISGHVSLFWYQQALGQGPEFLTYFQNEAQLDKSGLPSDRFFAERPEGSVSTLKIQRTQQEDSAVYLCASSTTGDSNQPQHFGDGTRLSIL.